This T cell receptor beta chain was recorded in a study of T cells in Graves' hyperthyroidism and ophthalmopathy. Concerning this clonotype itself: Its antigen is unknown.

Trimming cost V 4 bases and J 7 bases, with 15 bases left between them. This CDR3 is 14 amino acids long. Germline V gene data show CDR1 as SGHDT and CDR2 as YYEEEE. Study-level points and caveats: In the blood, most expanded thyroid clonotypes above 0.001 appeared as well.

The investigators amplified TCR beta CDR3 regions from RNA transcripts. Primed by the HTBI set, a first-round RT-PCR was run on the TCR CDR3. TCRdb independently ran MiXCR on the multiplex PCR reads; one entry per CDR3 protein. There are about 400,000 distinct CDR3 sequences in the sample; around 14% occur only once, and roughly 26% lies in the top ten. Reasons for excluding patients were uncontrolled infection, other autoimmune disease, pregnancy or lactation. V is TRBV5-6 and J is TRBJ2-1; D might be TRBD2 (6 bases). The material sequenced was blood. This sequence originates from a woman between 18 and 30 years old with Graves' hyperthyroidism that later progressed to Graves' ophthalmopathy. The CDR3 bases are TGTGCCAGCAGCCTCAGGGTTGGGGGGAATGAGCAGTTCTTC. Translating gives CASSLRVGGNEQFF.